The rows below give T cell receptor beta chains drawn from one sample of a study of cytomegalovirus exposure and HLA in healthy donors. Generated by immunoSEQ multiplex PCR, the TCRdb table keeps only in-frame clones and is missing some. The sample carries 100,000 to 150,000 clones, 74% recorded once. Sequencing was carried out using PBMCs. The receptors were sampled from a man aged 35-49 years in good health and CMV-seropositive. The CDR3 runs from the conserved cysteine through the conserved F or W. The D gene is left open where the match is weak. Clone size is not always given. Where it is, it says once, few, many or a class for expanded clones.

D gene	V gene	clone size	J gene	CDR3 DNA	CDR3 protein
.	TRBV4-3	once	TRBJ2-1	TGCGCCTCAGTCGGGTCTGGCAATGAGCAGTTCTTC	CASVGSGNEQFF
TRBD1	TRBV4-1	few	TRBJ1-2	TGCGCCAGCAGTCCGGACAGGGGTGGCTATGGCTACACCTTC	CASSPDRGGYGYTF
.	TRBV6-1	.	TRBJ1-5	TGTGCCAGCAGGGAGGCCAGTACGGTTCCCCAGCATTTT	CASREASTVPQHF
TRBD1	TRBV18	.	TRBJ2-7	TGTGCCACCGTACCGGGTACCGCTAAACAGGGGCACTACGAGCAGTACTTC	CATVPGTAKQGHYEQYF
.	TRBV5-5	.	TRBJ2-7	TGTGCCAGCAGCCCCTGGAGGGCCACCTACGAGCAGTACTTC	CASSPWRATYEQYF
TRBD1	TRBV27	.	TRBJ1-2	TGTGCCAGCAGTCCCGGACAGGCGGCCTATGGCTACACCTTC	CASSPGQAAYGYTF
.	TRBV6-6	.	TRBJ2-3	TGTGCCAGCAGCGCCAGGGGCACAGATACGCAGTATTTT	CASSARGTDTQYF
TRBD2	TRBV29-1	.	TRBJ2-5	TGCAGCGTTGACGGACTAGCGGGGAGGAGGCAAGAGACCCAGTACTTC	CSVDGLAGRRQETQYF
.	TRBV4-2	.	TRBJ1-2	TGTGCCAGCAGCCAAGAGCCCATCATGGGGCGCGGTGGCTACACCTTC	CASSQEPIMGRGGYTF
.	TRBV28	.	TRBJ2-3	TGTGCCAGCAGTTTATTTCGGGGTAAGGGGGCGCAGTATTTT	CASSLFRGKGAQYF
.	TRBV11-2	.	TRBJ2-7	TGTGCCAGCAGCCGAAGCCAGGAGGGGCGGTACGAGCAGTACTTC	CASSRSQEGRYEQYF
.	TRBV5-1	.	TRBJ2-7	TGCGCCAGCAGGTCCGAGGATTACGAGCAGTACTTC	CASRSEDYEQYF
.	TRBV19	few	TRBJ1-2	TGTGCCAGTAGTATGACAGGAGGATATAACTATGGCTACACCTTC	CASSMTGGYNYGYTF
.	TRBV27	.	TRBJ2-6	TGTGCCAGCAGTTTTGGCGGCGCGAGGGCCAACGTCCTGACTTTC	CASSFGGARANVLTF
.	TRBV19	few	TRBJ1-4	TGTGCCAGTAGTATAGAAAGGGGTTCGAATGAAAAACTGTTTTTT	CASSIERGSNEKLFF
.	TRBV5-4	.	TRBJ1-1	TGTGCCAGCAGCTTGGCGATTGGGGGCCCGAACACTGAAGCTTTCTTT	CASSLAIGGPNTEAFF
.	TRBV18	.	TRBJ2-5	TGTGCCAGCTCACCGGAAGGAGGGACTCGCCGGGAGACCCAGTACTTC	CASSPEGGTRRETQYF
TRBD2	TRBV28	.	TRBJ2-7	TGTGCCACCATACCGGATCTTAGCGGGGCCTACGAGCAGTACTTC	CATIPDLSGAYEQYF
.	TRBV7-8	.	TRBJ2-7	TGTGCCAGCAGCTTCCAGGGCTCCTCGTTCTACGAGCAGTACTTC	CASSFQGSSFYEQYF
.	TRBV4-2	.	TRBJ2-7	TGTGCCAGCAGCCAAGATGACTCCTCGAGACGCGAGCAGTACTTC	CASSQDDSSRREQYF
.	TRBV5-1	.	TRBJ2-1	TGCGCCAGCAGCTTGGCCGAGAGCTACAATGAGCAGTTCTTC	CASSLAESYNEQFF
.	TRBV9	.	TRBJ2-3	TGTGCCAGCAGCGTAACACCGAGCACAGATACGCAGTATTTT	CASSVTPSTDTQYF
.	TRBV5-1	.	TRBJ2-7	TGCGCCAGCAGCTCGGAGGGGGCGCGTTGGTACGAGCAGTACTTC	CASSSEGARWYEQYF
.	TRBV9	.	TRBJ2-5	TGTGCCAGCAGCGTCAGGGGTACCAGAGGGACCCAGTACTTC	CASSVRGTRGTQYF
TRBD2	TRBV13	.	TRBJ2-3	TGTGCCAGCAGCTCAGGCGGGGGGGCCACAGATACGCAGTATTTT	CASSSGGGATDTQYF
.	TRBV27	.	TRBJ2-4	TGTGCCAGCAGTTTAAGCCCTTCCCGAGCCAAAAACATTCAGTACTTC	CASSLSPSRAKNIQYF
.	TRBV2	.	TRBJ2-7	TGTGCCAGCAGGGACACCGACACTAACTACGAGCAGTACTTC	CASRDTDTNYEQYF
.	TRBV11-3	.	TRBJ1-3	TGTGCCAGCAGCCGGGGGTTAAGCGGAAACACCATATATTTT	CASSRGLSGNTIYF
.	TRBV15	.	TRBJ1-4	TGTGCCACCAGCAGAGAAGTAGCAGGGGTAGGAGAAAAACTGTTTTTT	CATSREVAGVGEKLFF
.	TRBV6-5	.	TRBJ1-1	TGTGCCAGCGGTATTTCGGGATCCCTGGCCACTGAAGCTTTCTTT	CASGISGSLATEAFF
.	TRBV18	once	TRBJ2-5	TGTGCCAGCTCACCGGGGCTACAAGAGACCCAGTACTTC	CASSPGLQETQYF
.	TRBV11-3	.	TRBJ2-1	TGTGCCAGCAGCTTAGAACAGGGTAAACAGTTCTTC	CASSLEQGKQFF
.	TRBV7-3	.	TRBJ1-1	TGTGCCAGCAGCTTAACGGGGCAGGGAGGTTGGAAAGCTTTCTTT	CASSLTGQGGWKAFF
TRBD1	TRBV6-5	.	TRBJ1-1	TGTGCCAGCAGTTCATGGGACAGGGGCAACACTGAAGCTTTCTTT	CASSSWDRGNTEAFF
TRBD1	TRBV7-2	few	TRBJ2-3	TGTGCCAGCAGCCGGCGGACAGGGACAGATACGCAGTATTTT	CASSRRTGTDTQYF
.	TRBV9	.	TRBJ2-7	TGTGCCAGCAGCGTAGAGGCGGGCGGGCCGCTCTACGAGCAGTACTTC	CASSVEAGGPLYEQYF
TRBD2	TRBV30	.	TRBJ2-5	TGTGCCTGGAAAAGCGCGCGGGGGGGCATCGAGACCCAGTACTTC	CAWKSARGGIETQYF
.	TRBV30	.	TRBJ1-5	TGTGCCTGTGGGGACGGGGGGAATCAGCCCCAGCATTTT	CACGDGGNQPQHF
TRBD1	TRBV13	.	TRBJ2-2	TGTGCCAGCAGCTTAGGAGACAGGGAACTAGGGGAGCTGTTTTTT	CASSLGDRELGELFF
TRBD1	TRBV18	.	TRBJ2-7	TGTGCCAGCTCACTAGATGCAGGGGGCCGCGAGCAGTACTTC	CASSLDAGGREQYF
.	TRBV10-3	once	TRBJ1-5	TGTGCCATCAGAGGGGGACCGGGCAATCAGCCCCAGCATTTT	CAIRGGPGNQPQHF
TRBD1	TRBV2	.	TRBJ2-2	TGTGCCAGCCAATCCGGGACAGCGAACACCGGGGAGCTGTTTTTT	CASQSGTANTGELFF
.	TRBV5-4	.	TRBJ2-7	TGTGCCAGCAGCTTGGACAGCCCCTACGAGCAGTACTTC	CASSLDSPYEQYF
TRBD2	TRBV5-4	.	TRBJ2-5	TGTGCCAGCAGCTCGGGACTAGCGGGGGCCTACCAAGAGACCCAGTACTTC	CASSSGLAGAYQETQYF
TRBD2	TRBV10-3	.	TRBJ2-2	TGTGCCATCAGTAAGACTAGCGGGAACACCGGGGAGCTGTTTTTT	CAISKTSGNTGELFF
.	TRBV27	.	TRBJ2-2	TGTGCCAGCAGTTTATCTGGACCCATGGGGCGGAACACCGGGGAGCTGTTTTTT	CASSLSGPMGRNTGELFF
TRBD2	TRBV4-2	.	TRBJ2-1	TGTGCCAGCAGCCAAGATCGACTAGCGGGCAATGAGCAGTTCTTC	CASSQDRLAGNEQFF
.	TRBV28	.	TRBJ1-2	TGTGCCAGCAGTTCCGGGACACCGAAGCCCACCTTC	CASSSGTPKPTF
TRBD1	TRBV29-1	few	TRBJ1-1	TGCAGCGTTGGAGCTGACAGGGCTAACACTGAAGCTTTCTTT	CSVGADRANTEAFF
.	TRBV6-5	.	TRBJ2-3	TGTGCCAGCAGAGATGCGGATACGCAGTATTTT	CASRDADTQYF
.	TRBV6-1	.	TRBJ2-1	TGTGCCTCCAGGTACCCAGGGTCATCCTACAATGAGCAGTTCTTC	CASRYPGSSYNEQFF
TRBD1	TRBV6-6	few	TRBJ1-1	TGTGCCAGCAGTTCCCCTACAGGGGCAGCTTTCTTT	CASSSPTGAAFF
.	TRBV5-1	.	TRBJ2-5	TGCGCCAGCAGCGCCATTTTCGGGAGCCAAGAGACCCAGTACTTC	CASSAIFGSQETQYF
TRBD2	TRBV29-1	.	TRBJ2-3	TGCAGCGTTGTTGGAGGGAGGGTAGATACGCAGTATTTT	CSVVGGRVDTQYF